This TCR beta chain stems from a study of T cells in Graves' hyperthyroidism and ophthalmopathy. Study information: Any treatment followed the collection of peripheral blood at initial diagnosis.

Looked up from germline, CDR1 is MDHEN and CDR2 is SYDVKM. This CDR3 region has 15 residues. Trimming left V 1 base short and J 1 base short, with 10 bases between. TCR beta CDR3 region amplification was performed from RNA transcripts. The TCR CDR3 first-round RT-PCR relied on the HTBI primer set. MiXCR, applied by TCRdb to the multiplex PCR reads, yields one record per CDR3 protein. This repertoire shows around 240,000 distinct CDR3 sequences, just over 14% found once; its top ten account for 10% to 15%. Sampled blood dates from first hyperthyroidism diagnosis, and it precedes any ophthalmopathy symptoms.

Sequencing was done on a sample of blood. The V and J genes are TRBV28 and TRBJ1-1, with D hard to call. The sequence derives from a woman aged 40 to 49 with Graves' hyperthyroidism that later progressed to Graves' ophthalmopathy. Here the CDR3 reads CASSLFSRQNTEAFF. The CDR3 nucleotides read TGTGCCAGCAGTTTATTTAGCCGCCAGAACACTGAAGCTTTCTTT.